The T cell receptor (beta chain) under discussion was sequenced for a study of graft-versus-host responses after intestinal transplantation. As for the study in general: Among the recipients, all got anti-thymocyte globulin induction and then tacrolimus and steroids for approximately 3 years.

Repertoires were generated with immunoSEQ multiplex PCR, while TCRdb's copy carries only in-frame clones and drops some. Here the sample spans approximately 94,000 clones, over 75% being singletons. Study findings and constraints: Graft-donor T cell macrochimerism in patients accompanied high graft-versus-host to host-versus-graft clonal ratios in allografts. Early after transplant, HvG clones declined as circulating GvH clones peaked. GvH clones detected in recipient marrow included some appearing first in ileum or blood.

Germline values: CDR1 SGHNT, CDR2 YENEEA. V lost 0 bases and J 10 bases, leaving 12 bases between the germline ends. This CDR3 contains 13 residues. Regarding this clone: The target antigen is unknown.

J is TRBJ1-1 and V is TRBV11-3; a possible D gene is TRBD1 (6 bases). The clonotype originates from a human donor who was the organ donor for an intestinal transplant. The material was unstimulated CD4+ T cells sorted from spleen or lymph node cells, obtained before transplant. DNA of the CDR3: TGTGCCAGCAGCTTAGAGTCGGGGGCGCGAGCTTTCTTT. Translating it yields CASSLESGARAFF.